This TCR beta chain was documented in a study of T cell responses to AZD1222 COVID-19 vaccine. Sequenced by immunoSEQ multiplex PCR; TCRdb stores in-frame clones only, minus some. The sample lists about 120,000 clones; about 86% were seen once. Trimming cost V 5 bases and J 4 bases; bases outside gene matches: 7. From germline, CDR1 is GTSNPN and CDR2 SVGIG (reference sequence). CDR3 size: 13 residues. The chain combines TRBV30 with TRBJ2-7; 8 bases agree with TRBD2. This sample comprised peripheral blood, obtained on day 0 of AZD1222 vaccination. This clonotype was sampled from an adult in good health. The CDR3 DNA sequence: TGTGCCTGGCAGCGGGAGCTTCTTTACGAGCAGTACTTC. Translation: CAWQRELLYEQYF.